This T cell receptor (beta chain) appears in the sequencing data of a study of CXCR3-negative and CXCR3-positive naive CD8 T cells. Study outcomes and limitations: CXCR3-negative naive cells had less hydrophobic TRB CDR3s than did CXCR3-positive naive cells. Naive subsets did not differ in surface CD5, and TRB CDR3 properties served to infer TCR strength.

This CDR3 is built from 15 residues. Looked up from germline, CDR1 is SEHNR and CDR2 is FQNEAQ (reference sequence). Naivety in CD8+ T cells corresponded to a CD45RO-CCR7+CD27+CD95- phenotype. Points on this clonotype: Its antigen is still unknown.

With UMI labels, 5' RACE was used to prepare the TRB cDNA libraries. Using the 5' RACE reads, TCRdb records one entry per CDR3 protein without DNA. This sample's table has some 120,000 distinct CDR3 sequences. V and J are TRBV7-9 and TRBJ1-1; TCRdb names TRBD1, which stays unverified in the absence of DNA. The specimen was naive CXCR3+ CD8+ T cells from blood. The subset here: CD45RO-CCR7+CD27+CD95- naive CD8+ T cells expressing CXCR3 (TNR3+). This receptor was taken from a human donor in good health. Some clones in this sample may be carry-over from other donors' samples. Here the CDR3 reads CASSVPGQGNTEAFF. The entire variable domain, with the rest obtained from reference TRBV7-9 and TRBJ1-1, is as follows: DTGVSQNPRHKITKRGQNVTFRCDPISEHNRLYWYRQTLGQGPEFLTYFQNEAQLEKSRLLSDRFSAERPKGSFSTLEIQRTEQGDSAMYLCASSVPGQGNTEAFFGQGTRLTVV.